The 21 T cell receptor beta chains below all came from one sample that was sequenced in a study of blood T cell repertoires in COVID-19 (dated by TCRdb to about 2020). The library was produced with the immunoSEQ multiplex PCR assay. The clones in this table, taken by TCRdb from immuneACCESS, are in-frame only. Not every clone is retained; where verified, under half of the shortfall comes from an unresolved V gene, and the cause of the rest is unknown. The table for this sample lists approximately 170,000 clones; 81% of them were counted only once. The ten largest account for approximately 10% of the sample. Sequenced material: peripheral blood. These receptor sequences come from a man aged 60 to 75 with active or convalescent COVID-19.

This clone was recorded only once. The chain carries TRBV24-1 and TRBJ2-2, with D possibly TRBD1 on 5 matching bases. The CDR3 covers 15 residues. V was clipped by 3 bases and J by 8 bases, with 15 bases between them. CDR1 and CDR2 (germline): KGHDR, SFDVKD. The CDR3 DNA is TGTGCCACCAGTGATGGGGCGAGGTATGGTGGGGAGCTGTTTTTT. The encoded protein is CATSDGARYGGELFF.

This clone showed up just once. The CDR3 loop reads CASSVVSGRNTEAFF. CDR3 in DNA: TGTGCCAGCAGCGTAGTATCAGGCCGGAACACTGAAGCTTTCTTT. The genes are TRBV9 and TRBJ1-1; D not certain. In germline, CDR1 is SGDLS, CDR2 YYNGEE. Trimming left V 0 bases short and J 1 base short, with 10 bases between. There are 15 residues in the CDR3.

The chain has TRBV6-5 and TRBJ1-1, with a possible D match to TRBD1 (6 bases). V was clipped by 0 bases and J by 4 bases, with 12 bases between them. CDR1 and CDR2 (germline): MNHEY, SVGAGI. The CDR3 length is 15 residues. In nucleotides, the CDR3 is TGTGCCAGCAGTTACTCAGCAGGGGCCTCCACTGAAGCTTTCTTT. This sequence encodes CASSYSAGASTEAFF.

This CDR3 reads CASRPYGGQETQYF. CDR3 in DNA: TGTGCCAGCAGGCCCTACGGGGGGCAAGAGACCCAGTACTTC. This chain uses TRBV2 with TRBJ2-5; 7 nucleotides align to TRBD2. From germline, CDR1 is SNHLY and CDR2 FYNNEI. J gave up 2 bases and V 6 bases, and 6 bases lay outside the gene matches. The CDR3 covers 14 residues.

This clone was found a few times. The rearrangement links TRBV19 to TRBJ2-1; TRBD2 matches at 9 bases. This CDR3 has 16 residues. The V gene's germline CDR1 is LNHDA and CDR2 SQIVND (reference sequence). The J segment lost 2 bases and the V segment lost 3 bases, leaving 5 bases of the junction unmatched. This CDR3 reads CASSIPLAGPYNEQFF. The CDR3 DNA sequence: TGTGCCAGTAGTATTCCCCTAGCGGGACCCTACAATGAGCAGTTCTTC.

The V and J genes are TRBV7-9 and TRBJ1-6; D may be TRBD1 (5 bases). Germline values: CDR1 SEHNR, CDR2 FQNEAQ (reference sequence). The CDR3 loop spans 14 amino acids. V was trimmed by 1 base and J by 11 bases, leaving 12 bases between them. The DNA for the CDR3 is TGTGCCAGCAGCTTAGGGGGAGGGGCGGCACCCCTCCACTTT. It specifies CASSLGGGAAPLHF.

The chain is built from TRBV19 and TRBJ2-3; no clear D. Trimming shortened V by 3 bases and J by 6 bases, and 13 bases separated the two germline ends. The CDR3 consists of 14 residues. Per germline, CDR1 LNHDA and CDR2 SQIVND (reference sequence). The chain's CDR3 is CASSIGPYLDTQYF. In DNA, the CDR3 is TGTGCCAGTAGTATTGGGCCCTACCTCGATACGCAGTATTTT.

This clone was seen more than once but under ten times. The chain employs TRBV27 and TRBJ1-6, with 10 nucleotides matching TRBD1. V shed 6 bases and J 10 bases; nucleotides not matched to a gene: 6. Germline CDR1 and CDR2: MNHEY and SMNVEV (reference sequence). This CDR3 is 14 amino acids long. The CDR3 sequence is CASSPGTGASPLHF. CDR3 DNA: TGTGCCAGCAGCCCCGGGACAGGGGCCTCACCCCTCCACTTT.

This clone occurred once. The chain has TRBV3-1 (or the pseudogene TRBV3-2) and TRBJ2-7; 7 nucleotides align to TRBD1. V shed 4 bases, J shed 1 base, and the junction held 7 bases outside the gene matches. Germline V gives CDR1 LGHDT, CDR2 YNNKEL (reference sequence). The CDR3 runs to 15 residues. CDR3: CASSPGTDPSYEQYF. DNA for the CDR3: TGTGCCAGCAGCCCCGGGACAGATCCGTCCTACGAGCAGTACTTC.

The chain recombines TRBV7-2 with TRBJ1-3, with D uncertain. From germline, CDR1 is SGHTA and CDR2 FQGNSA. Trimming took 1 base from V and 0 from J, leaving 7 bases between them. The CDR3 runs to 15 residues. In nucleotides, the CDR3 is TGTGCCAGCAGCTTAGTCGTGTCCTCTGGAAACACCATATATTTT. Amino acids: CASSLVVSSGNTIYF.

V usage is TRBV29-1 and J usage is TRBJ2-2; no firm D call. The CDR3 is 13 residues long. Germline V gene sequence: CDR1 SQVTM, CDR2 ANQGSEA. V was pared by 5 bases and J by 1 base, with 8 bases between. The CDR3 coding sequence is TGCAGCGTTTCCCAGCGGAACACCGGGGAGCTGTTTTTT. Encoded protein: CSVSQRNTGELFF.

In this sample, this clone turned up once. The CDR3 nucleotides read TGTGCCAGCAGTTATGCGCGCACCGGGGAGCTGTTTTTT. Amino acid sequence: CASSYARTGELFF. The chain carries TRBV6-2 or TRBV6-3 and TRBJ2-2, with D uncertain. Trimming took off 3 bases at V and 4 bases at J, with 6 bases between the two ends. The CDR3 extends over 13 amino acids. Germline values: CDR1 MNHEY, CDR2 SVGEGT.

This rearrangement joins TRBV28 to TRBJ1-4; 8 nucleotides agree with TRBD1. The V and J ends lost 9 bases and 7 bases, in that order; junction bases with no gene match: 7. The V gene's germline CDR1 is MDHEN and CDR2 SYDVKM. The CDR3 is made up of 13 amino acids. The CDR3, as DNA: TGTGCCAGTAGTCTGACAGGGGTTGAAAAACTGTTTTTT. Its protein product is CASSLTGVEKLFF.

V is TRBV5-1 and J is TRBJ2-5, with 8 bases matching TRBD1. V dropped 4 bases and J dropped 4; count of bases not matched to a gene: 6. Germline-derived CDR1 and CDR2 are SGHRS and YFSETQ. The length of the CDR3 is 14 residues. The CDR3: CASSADRARETQYF. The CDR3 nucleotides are TGCGCCAGCAGCGCGGACAGGGCTCGAGAGACCCAGTACTTC.

The CDR3 sequence: CASSGEAGGRYNEQFF. In DNA, the CDR3 is TGCGCCAGCAGCGGTGAAGCGGGAGGGAGATACAATGAGCAGTTCTTC. This chain links TRBV5-1 with TRBJ2-1; 10 bases match TRBD2. CDR3 size: 16 residues. The trim removed 4 bases at V and 4 bases at J, leaving 8 bases unmatched. In germline, CDR1 is SGHRS, CDR2 YFSETQ.

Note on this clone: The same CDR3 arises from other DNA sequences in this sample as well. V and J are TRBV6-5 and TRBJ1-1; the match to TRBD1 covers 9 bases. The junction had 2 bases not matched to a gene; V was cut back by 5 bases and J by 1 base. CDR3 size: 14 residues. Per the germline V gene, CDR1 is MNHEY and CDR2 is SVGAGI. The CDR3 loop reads CASSPGQGNTEAFF. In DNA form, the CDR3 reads TGTGCCAGCAGTCCGGGACAGGGGAACACTGAAGCTTTCTTT.

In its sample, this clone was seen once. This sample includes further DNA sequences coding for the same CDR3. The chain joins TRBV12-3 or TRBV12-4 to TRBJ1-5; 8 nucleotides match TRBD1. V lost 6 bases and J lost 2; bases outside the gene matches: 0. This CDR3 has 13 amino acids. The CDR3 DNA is TGTGCCAGCAGGGGACAGGGCAATCAGCCCCAGCATTTT. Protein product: CASRGQGNQPQHF.

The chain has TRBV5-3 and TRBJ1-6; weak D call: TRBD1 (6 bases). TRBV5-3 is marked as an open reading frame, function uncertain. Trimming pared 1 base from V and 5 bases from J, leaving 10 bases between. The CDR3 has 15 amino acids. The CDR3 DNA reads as TGTGCCAGAAGCTTGAACAGGGAAAATAATTCACCCCTCCACTTT. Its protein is CARSLNRENNSPLHF.

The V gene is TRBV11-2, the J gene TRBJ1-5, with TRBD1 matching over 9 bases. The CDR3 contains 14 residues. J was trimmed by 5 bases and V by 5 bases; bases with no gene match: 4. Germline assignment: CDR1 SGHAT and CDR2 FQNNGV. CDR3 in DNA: TGTGCCAGCAGCCCACAGGGGGCTTATCAGCCCCAGCATTTT. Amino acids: CASSPQGAYQPQHF.

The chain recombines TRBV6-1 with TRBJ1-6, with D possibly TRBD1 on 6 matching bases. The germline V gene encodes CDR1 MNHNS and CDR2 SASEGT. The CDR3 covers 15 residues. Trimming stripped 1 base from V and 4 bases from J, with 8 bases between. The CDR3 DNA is TGTGCCAGCAGTGAAGACAGGGTTTATAATTCACCCCTCCACTTT. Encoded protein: CASSEDRVYNSPLHF.

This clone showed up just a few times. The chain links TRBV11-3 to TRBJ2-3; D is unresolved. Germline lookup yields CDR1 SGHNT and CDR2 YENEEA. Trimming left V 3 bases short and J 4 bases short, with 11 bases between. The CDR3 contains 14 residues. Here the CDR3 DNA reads TGTGCCAGCAGCTTCTCCCCTCCCCCAGATACGCAGTATTTT. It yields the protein CASSFSPPPDTQYF.